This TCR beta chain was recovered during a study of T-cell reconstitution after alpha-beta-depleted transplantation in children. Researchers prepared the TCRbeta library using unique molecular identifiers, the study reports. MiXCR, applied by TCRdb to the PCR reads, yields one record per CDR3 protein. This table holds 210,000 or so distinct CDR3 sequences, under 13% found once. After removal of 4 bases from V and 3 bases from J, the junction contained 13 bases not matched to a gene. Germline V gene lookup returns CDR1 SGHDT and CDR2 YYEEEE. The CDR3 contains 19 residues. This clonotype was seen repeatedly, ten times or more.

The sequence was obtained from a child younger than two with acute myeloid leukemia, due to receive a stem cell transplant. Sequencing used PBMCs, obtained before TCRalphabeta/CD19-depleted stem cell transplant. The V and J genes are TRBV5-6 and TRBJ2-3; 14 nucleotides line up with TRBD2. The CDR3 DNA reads TGTGCCAGCAGCCCCGGGACTAGCGGGAGCTGGGTGCGGACAGATACGCAGTATTTT. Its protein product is CASSPGTSGSWVRTDTQYF.